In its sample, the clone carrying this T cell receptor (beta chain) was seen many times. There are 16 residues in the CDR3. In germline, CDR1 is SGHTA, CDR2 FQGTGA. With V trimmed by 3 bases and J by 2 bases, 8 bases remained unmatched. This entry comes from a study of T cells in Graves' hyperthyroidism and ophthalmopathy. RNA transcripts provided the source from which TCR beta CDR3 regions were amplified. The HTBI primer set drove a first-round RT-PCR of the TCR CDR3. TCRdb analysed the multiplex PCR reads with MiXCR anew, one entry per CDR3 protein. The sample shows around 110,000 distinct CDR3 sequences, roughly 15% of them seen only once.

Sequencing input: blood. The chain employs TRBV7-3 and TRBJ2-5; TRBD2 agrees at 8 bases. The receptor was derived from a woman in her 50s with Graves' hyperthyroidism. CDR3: CASSFRGGGRQETQYF. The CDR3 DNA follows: TGTGCCAGCAGCTTCCGTGGCGGGGGGCGACAAGAGACCCAGTACTTC.